This is a list of T cell receptor beta chains from one sample in a study of blood T cell repertoires in COVID-19. Clones were sequenced by immunoSEQ multiplex PCR, and TCRdb holds only the in-frame ones, with some missing. The sample has roughly 230,000 clones; 65% to 90% are singletons. The material sequenced was peripheral blood. The source is a man over 45 with COVID-19, enrolled during active disease. Each CDR3 is given without its conserved first and last residue. Expanded clones get a size class; other rows say once, few or many, or leave the size out.

>14|TRBV21-1|.
ASSRAGLCVLSPLH
>13|TRBV6-6|.
ASSQLKKTNYGYT
>11|TRBV7-3|once
ASSPDPTGEAF
>14|TRBV5-4|.
ASSLGQGSPNGGYT
>12|TRBV6-6|.
ASSYLDLGVTQY
>11|TRBV7-8|once
ASSLVSDQPQH
>9|TRBV9|.
ASSVDGKAF
>11|TRBV2|.
ASRMAGNQPQH
>11|TRBV5-1|.
ASSFTGGPEQF
>12|TRBV3-1/TRBV3-2|.
ASSLDSQGNEQF
>10|TRBV6-6|once
ASSYADYEQY
>13|TRBV2|.
ASRDSWTGRNEQF
>9|TRBV12-3/TRBV12-4|.
ASKGGTEAF
>9|TRBV20-1|.
SASTGATQY
>12|TRBV7-2|.
ASSLVGQNQPQH
>18|TRBV11-3|.
ASSLPPEGSKSVSGNTIY
>14|TRBV3-1/TRBV3-2|.
ASSRFGTGSTGELF
>15|TRBV6-4|.
ASSDSWGPVNTGELF
>11|TRBV9|.
ASSPTPARGYT
>12|TRBV6-2/TRBV6-3|.
ASSPGTGRYEQY
>11|TRBV14|once
ASSQFQQGPQH
>13|TRBV7-3|.
ASSLSASGANVLT
>13|TRBV4-1|.
ASSQVTGARNEQF
>11|TRBV29-1|.
SVGTGLNQPQH
>15|TRBV14|.
ASSLLGSGGPGWEQF
>14|TRBV16|few
ASSQFSSSGANVLT
>10|TRBV18|.
ASSGRQETQY
>17|TRBV6-1|.
ASSEATRGQGARNTEAF
>11|TRBV7-3|.
ASSLRGNYEQY
>13|TRBV10-3|.
AISYGQGANEKLF
>12|TRBV19|.
ASSSGISNQPQH
>13|TRBV6-5|.
ASSWDRSSGNTIY
>15|TRBV3-1/TRBV3-2|few
ASSHIAGLTSTGELF
>12|TRBV7-2|.
ASSLTTGANVLT
>13|TRBV2|few
ASSEALAVSDTQY
>11|TRBV18|.
ASSQGWGSPLH
>12|TRBV6-2/TRBV6-3|.
ASSYLAGADEQY
>13|TRBV11-2|.
ASSPGTGVTGELF
>13|TRBV10-3|once
AISEWSSGGYEQY
>14|TRBV5-1|.
ASSLVGQGFAYEQY
>14|TRBV4-1|.
ASSARTVDSTDTQY
>15|TRBV7-2|.
ASSPGQGSSYNSPLH
>14|TRBV28|.
ASSPRLAGNYNEQF
>9|TRBV5-1|.
ASSFGNEQF
>9|TRBV28|.
ASSWQFGYT
>10|TRBV6-5|.
ANWGGTDGYT
>13|TRBV7-6|.
ASSGRGLAYNEQF
>12|TRBV4-3|.
ASSQDRGVQPQH
>15|TRBV10-1|once
ASSPGTSGGGTDTQY